This T cell receptor (beta chain) appears in the sequencing data of a study of blood T cell repertoires in COVID-19. Across the whole study: The samples span acute and convalescent COVID-19 from the United States, Italy and Spain.

Clones were sequenced by immunoSEQ multiplex PCR, and TCRdb holds only the in-frame ones, with some missing. The sample holds 100,000 or so clones, 85% seen once. The CDR3 totals 17 residues. The germline V gene encodes CDR1 SGHRS and CDR2 YFSETQ. Trimming at V came to 0 bases and at J to 4 bases, leaving 10 bases not matched to a gene. V and J are TRBV5-1 and TRBJ1-2, with TRBD1 matching 9 bases. The sample was peripheral blood. This TCR was recovered from a man in his fifties or sixties with active or convalescent COVID-19. The CDR3 is CASSLGSWGQGTYGYTF. The CDR3 DNA follows: TGCGCCAGCAGCTTGGGCTCATGGGGACAGGGAACCTATGGCTACACCTTC.